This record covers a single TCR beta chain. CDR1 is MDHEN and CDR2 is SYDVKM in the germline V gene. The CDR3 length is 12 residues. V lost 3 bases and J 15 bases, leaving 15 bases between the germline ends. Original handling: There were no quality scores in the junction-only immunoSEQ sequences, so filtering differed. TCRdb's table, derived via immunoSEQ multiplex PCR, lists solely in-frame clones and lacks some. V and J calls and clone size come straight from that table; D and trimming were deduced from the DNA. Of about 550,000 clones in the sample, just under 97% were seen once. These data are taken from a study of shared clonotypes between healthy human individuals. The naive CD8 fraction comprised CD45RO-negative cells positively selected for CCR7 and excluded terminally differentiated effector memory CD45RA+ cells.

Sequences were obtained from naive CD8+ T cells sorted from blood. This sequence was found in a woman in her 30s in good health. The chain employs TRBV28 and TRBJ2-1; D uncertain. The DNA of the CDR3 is TGTGCCAGCAGTTTTGATAATATAGTCCGGTTCTTC. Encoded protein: CASSFDNIVRFF.